A single sample is the source of the 15 T cell receptor beta chains below, sequenced in a study of blood T cell repertoires in COVID-19. The assay was immunoSEQ multiplex PCR, and TCRdb's table has in-frame clones only and misses some. This sample has 100,000 to 150,000 clones; approximately 87% occur once, and the top ten carry around 7.3%. The sequencing input was peripheral blood. Receptors originate from a man in his fifties with acute or convalescent COVID-19.

The V gene is TRBV5-5, the J gene TRBJ1-5; the match to TRBD1 covers 8 bases. The length of the CDR3 is 15 residues. The V gene end was trimmed by 4 bases and the J gene end by 6 bases; junction bases not matched to a gene: 9. Germline V gene sequence: CDR1 SGHKS, CDR2 YYEKEE (reference sequence). CDR3 DNA sequence: TGTGCCAGCAGCCCCTACGACAGGGGTCCTCAGCCCCAGCATTTT. Its translation: CASSPYDRGPQPQHF.

This chain links TRBV19 with TRBJ2-7, with TRBD1 identical over 11 bases. Germline trimming cut 8 bases from V and 6 bases from J; bases unmatched to any gene: 15. The CDR3 covers 16 residues. Germline loops: CDR1 LNHDA, CDR2 SQIVND (reference sequence). CDR3 sequence (DNA): TGTGCCAGTTCTGCCCGCTTGGGACAGGGGGTGGGCGAGCAGTACTTC. Protein: CASSARLGQGVGEQYF.

The chain uses TRBV4-1 and TRBJ2-7; D is ambiguous. The CDR3 sequence is 17 residues long. Trimming removed 0 bases from V and 3 bases from J, with 18 bases in between. The germline gives CDR1 MGHRA, CDR2 YSYEKL. CDR3 loop: CASSQDVVAVLFYEQYF. The CDR3 DNA reads TGCGCCAGCAGCCAAGACGTTGTGGCGGTTTTATTCTACGAGCAGTACTTC.

The chain carries TRBV6-5 and TRBJ2-7; 11 positions match TRBD2. Per the germline V gene, CDR1 is MNHEY and CDR2 is SVGAGI. CDR3 length: 16 amino acids. Unmatched junction bases numbered 4, after V lost 3 bases and J lost 0 bases. The DNA for the CDR3 is TGTGCCAGCAGTTATCTAGCGGGAGGACCCTCCTACGAGCAGTACTTC. Its protein product is CASSYLAGGPSYEQYF.

The chain uses TRBV6-5 and TRBJ1-2; no reliable D call. The CDR3 consists of 12 residues. Germline lookup yields CDR1 MNHEY and CDR2 SVGAGI. V lost 4 bases and J lost 4, with 7 bases in between. CDR3 nucleotides: TGTGCCAGCAGTTCCGGGTCCTATGGCTACACCTTC. Translation: CASSSGSYGYTF.

The V gene is TRBV29-1, the J gene TRBJ2-5; 9 bases are a match to TRBD2. This CDR3 spans 14 amino acids. CDR1 and CDR2 (germline): SQVTM, ANQGSEA. The junction had 8 bases not matched to a gene; V was cut back by 6 bases and J by 3 bases. CDR3: CSVSPSGIEETQYF. The CDR3 DNA sequence: TGCAGCGTGAGCCCTAGCGGGATAGAAGAGACCCAGTACTTC.

The CDR3 DNA reads as TGTGCCAGCTGCCCCCAAGGGGGTTCGAACACCGGGGAGCTGTTTTTT. Protein product: CASCPQGGSNTGELFF. This sequence joins TRBV9 and TRBJ2-2; D possibly corresponds to TRBD1 (6 bases). V shed 7 bases and J shed 0 bases, with 16 bases lying between them. CDR3 size: 16 residues. From germline, CDR1 is SGDLS and CDR2 YYNGEE.

This chain connects TRBV3-1 (or the pseudogene TRBV3-2) to TRBJ2-5; weak D call: TRBD2 (5 bases). The CDR3 length is 20 residues. Trimming took 0 bases from V and 0 from J, leaving 23 bases between them. CDR1 and CDR2 from the germline V gene are LGHDT and YNNKEL (reference sequence). The CDR3 loop reads CASSQDEAQRTRMYQETQYF. In nucleotides, the CDR3 is TGTGCCAGCAGCCAAGATGAGGCCCAGCGGACCCGAATGTACCAAGAGACCCAGTACTTC.

This clone was picked up one time. The chain carries TRBV5-1 and TRBJ2-3, with TRBD2 matching 10 bases. V was pared by 8 bases and J by 4 bases, with 16 bases of the junction left unmatched. This CDR3 is 17 amino acids long. Germline CDR1 is SGHRS and CDR2 is YFSETQ. The chain's CDR3 is CASSWTSGASVPDTQYF. CDR3 DNA: TGCGCCAGTTCATGGACTAGCGGAGCATCAGTCCCAGATACGCAGTATTTT.

The CDR3 region has the DNA TGTGCCAGTAGTTCACAGGGGAGGAGTTCACCCCTCCACTTT. Translating it yields CASSSQGRSSPLHF. The V call is TRBV19, the J call TRBJ1-6; 7 positions agree with TRBD1. The CDR3 is made up of 14 amino acids. V lost 5 bases to trimming and J lost 9 bases; unmatched junction nucleotides: 7. Germline V CDR1 and CDR2: LNHDA, SQIVND (reference sequence).

The chain joins TRBV11-3 to TRBJ2-5; D is undetermined. V dropped 6 bases and J dropped 4 bases, with 6 bases sitting between them. The CDR3 has 11 amino acids. Germline V gene sequence: CDR1 SGHNT, CDR2 YENEEA. CDR3 sequence reads: CASSPGETQYF. Here the CDR3 DNA reads TGTGCCAGCAGTCCCGGAGAGACCCAGTACTTC.

The chain uses TRBV19 and TRBJ1-5, with D perhaps matching TRBD1 (5 bases). From germline, CDR1 is LNHDA and CDR2 SQIVND (reference sequence). The CDR3 sequence is 15 residues long. Trimming took 8 bases from V and 6 from J, leaving 20 bases between them. The CDR3 bases are TGTGCCAGTGAACCTGGCTCGGGGGACGGTCAGCCCCAGCATTTT. Translating it yields CASEPGSGDGQPQHF.

The chain recombines TRBV5-1 with TRBJ2-2, with 9 bases identical to TRBD2. This CDR3 has 17 residues. The germline CDR1 and CDR2 sequences are SGHRS and YFSETQ. The J segment lost 6 bases and the V segment lost 3 bases, leaving 12 bases of the junction unmatched. The CDR3 DNA follows: TGCGCCAGCAGCTACGAAGGGGCTAGCGGGATAGCCGGGGAGCTGTTTTTT. This translates into CASSYEGASGIAGELFF. Complete variable domain (other parts from reference TRBV5-1 and TRBJ2-2): KAGVTQTPRYLIKTRGQQVTLSCSPISGHRSVSWYQQTPGQGLQFLFEYFSETQRNKGNFPGRFSGRQFSNSRSEMNVSTLELGDSALYLCASSYEGASGIAGELFFGEGSRLTVL.

This chain connects TRBV9 to TRBJ1-5; 8 bases align to TRBD1. This CDR3 region has 17 residues. The V gene end was trimmed by 4 bases and the J gene end by 4 bases; junction bases not matched to a gene: 13. Per the germline V gene, CDR1 is SGDLS and CDR2 is YYNGEE. As DNA, the CDR3 is TGTGCCAGCAGCCCTCAAGAGGGGACAGGAGTTAATCAGCCCCAGCATTTT. It yields the protein CASSPQEGTGVNQPQHF. The full variable domain, rest sourced from reference TRBV9 and TRBJ1-5, is DSGVTQTPKHLITATGQRVTLRCSPRSGDLSVYWYQQSLDQGLQFLIQYYNGEERAKGNILERFSAQQFPDLHSELNLSSLELGDSALYFCASSPQEGTGVNQPQHFGDGTRLSIL.

The CDR3 DNA reads as TGTGCCTGGAGTAACGGACTCACCGGGGAGCTGTTTTTT. Translating it yields CAWSNGLTGELFF. This chain joins TRBV30 and TRBJ2-2; perhaps TRBD2 as D (5 bases). V was pared by 2 bases and J by 4 bases, with 8 bases between. Per germline, CDR1 GTSNPN and CDR2 SVGIG (reference sequence). This CDR3 has 13 residues.